These T cell receptor beta chains were read from a single sample in a study of T-cell reconstitution after alpha-beta-depleted transplantation in children. TCRdb reanalysed the PCR reads using MiXCR and keeps one entry per CDR3 protein. The table lists roughly 400,000 distinct CDR3 sequences, 43% of them singletons. The starting material was PBMCs, obtained before TCRalphabeta/CD19-depleted stem cell transplant. The receptor source for this set is a girl aged 2 to 10 with aplastic anemia, due to receive a stem cell transplant. CDR3s include the opening cysteine and the closing phenylalanine or tryptophan. The D gene is left open where the match is weak. Clone size is not always given. Where it is, it says once, few, many or a class for expanded clones.

size | J | D | V | length | CDR3 | DNA
once | TRBJ2-2 | NA | TRBV7-8 | 16 | CASSLYGQGGDGELFF | TGTGCCAGCAGCTTATACGGGCAGGGTGGCGACGGGGAGCTGTTTTTT
NA | TRBJ1-1 | NA | TRBV7-6 | 16 | CASSLAGGRENTEAFF | TGTGCCAGCAGCTTAGCAGGCGGCCGGGAGAACACTGAAGCCTTCTTT
few | TRBJ2-7 | NA | TRBV10-3 | 13 | CAISSTGNYEQYF | TGTGCCATCAGTTCGACAGGTAACTACGAGCAGTACTTC
few | TRBJ2-3 | TRBD1 | TRBV6-1 | 16 | CASSGIHRGLTDTQYF | TGTGCCAGCAGTGGAATCCACAGGGGGCTCACAGATACGCAGTATTTT
once | TRBJ1-2 | NA | TRBV29-1 | 13 | CSVDSPRVDGYTF | TGCAGCGTTGACTCCCCCAGGGTGGATGGCTACACCTTC
once | TRBJ2-7 | NA | TRBV29-1 | 12 | CSVVEGWGEQYF | TGCAGCGTTGTAGAGGGTTGGGGCGAGCAGTACTTC
NA | TRBJ2-3 | TRBD1 | TRBV4-2 | 14 | CASAGTGNTDTQYF | TGTGCCAGCGCTGGGACAGGGAACACAGATACGCAGTATTTT
many | TRBJ1-5 | NA | TRBV18 | 14 | CASSQNRDNQPQHF | TGTGCCAGCTCTCAGAACAGGGACAATCAGCCCCAGCATTTT
few | TRBJ1-1 | NA | TRBV9 | 12 | CASSVDGTEAFF | TGTGCCAGCAGCGTAGACGGCACTGAAGCTTTCTTT
many | TRBJ2-7 | TRBD2 | TRBV6-1 | 17 | CASSGTRTSGNTYEQYF | TGTGCCAGCAGTGGGACGAGGACTAGCGGGAACACCTACGAGCAGTACTTC
many | TRBJ1-1 | NA | TRBV7-2 | 13 | CASSLEIGTEAFF | TGTGCCAGCAGCTTAGAGATTGGGACAGAAGCTTTCTTT
few | TRBJ1-4 | TRBD1 | TRBV6-5 | 12 | CASRDREEKLFF | TGTGCCAGCCGAGACAGGGAAGAAAAACTGTTTTTT
once | TRBJ2-1 | NA | TRBV7-8 | 11 | CASRLGTEQFF | TGTGCCAGCAGACTGGGGACTGAGCAGTTCTTC
NA | TRBJ2-3 | NA | TRBV6-5 | 14 | CASSYVEPRNTQYF | TGTGCCAGCAGTTATGTCGAACCTAGAAATACGCAGTATTTT
NA | TRBJ2-7 | NA | TRBV28 | 15 | CASSLRGLTSYEQYF | TGTGCCAGCAGTTTGCGGGGGCTGACCTCCTACGAGCAGTACTTC
few | TRBJ1-3 | TRBD1 | TRBV15 | 17 | CATSRGNYRGNENTIYF | TGTGCCACCAGCAGAGGCAATTACAGGGGAAACGAAAACACCATATATTTT
NA | TRBJ2-3 | TRBD2 | TRBV20-1 | 17 | CSARELWASGGTDTQYF | TGCAGTGCTAGAGAGCTGTGGGCTAGCGGGGGCACAGATACGCAGTATTTT
few | TRBJ2-7 | NA | TRBV12-3/TRBV12-4 | 16 | CASSWLGGRSFYEQYF | TGTGCCAGCAGTTGGCTAGGGGGGAGAAGCTTCTACGAGCAGTACTTC
few | TRBJ2-1 | TRBD2 | TRBV29-1 | 16 | CSVEGTSGMTSNEQFF | TGCAGCGTTGAGGGCACTAGCGGCATGACCTCAAATGAGCAGTTCTTC
once | TRBJ2-3 | TRBD1 | TRBV5-1 | 15 | CASSLPGGAADTQYF | TGCGCCAGCAGCTTGCCAGGGGGCGCCGCAGATACGCAGTATTTT
NA | TRBJ2-1 | NA | TRBV3-1 | 15 | CASSQGSGDYNEQFF | TGTGCCAGCAGCCAAGGGTCGGGGGACTACAATGAGCAGTTCTTC
few | TRBJ1-1 | NA | TRBV12-3/TRBV12-4 | 17 | CASTSDPGTQLYTEAFF | TGTGCCAGCACGTCAGACCCGGGAACCCAACTGTACACTGAAGCTTTCTTT
NA | TRBJ1-3 | NA | TRBV15 | 17 | CATSIVRRPFSGNTIYF | TGTGCCACCAGCATCGTAAGGCGGCCTTTCTCTGGAAACACCATATATTTT
few | TRBJ2-7 | NA | TRBV15 | 12 | CATSKGQDEQYF | TGTGCCACCAGCAAAGGGCAGGACGAGCAGTACTTC
few | TRBJ1-1 | NA | TRBV12-3/TRBV12-4 | 14 | CASSLGAEDTEAFF | TGTGCCAGCAGTTTAGGGGCGGAGGACACTGAAGCTTTCTTT
many | TRBJ2-4 | TRBD1 | TRBV24-1 | 14 | CATSDPGQGGIQYF | TGTGCCACCAGTGACCCAGGACAGGGAGGCATTCAGTACTTC
NA | TRBJ2-5 | NA | TRBV29-1 | 12 | CSVAGIGETQYF | TGCAGCGTTGCGGGGATTGGAGAGACCCAGTACTTC
NA | TRBJ2-5 | NA | TRBV10-3 | 12 | CAISGTEETQYF | TGTGCCATCAGTGGGACGGAAGAGACCCAGTACTTC
many | TRBJ2-3 | TRBD1 | TRBV3-1 | 19 | CASSQARDRVRSSTDTQYF | TGTGCCAGCAGCCAAGCCAGGGACAGAGTTCGTAGTAGCACAGATACGCAGTATTTT
few | TRBJ2-5 | NA | TRBV20-1 | 14 | CSARDNRRAETQYF | TGCAGTGCTAGAGATAATCGCAGGGCAGAGACCCAGTACTTC
NA | TRBJ2-3 | NA | TRBV28 | 14 | CASRRLSSTDTQYF | TGTGCCAGCAGACGGCTTTCTAGCACAGATACGCAGTATTTT
NA | TRBJ2-1 | TRBD1 | TRBV11-2 | 14 | CASQPDRGRNEQFF | TGTGCCAGCCAACCGGACAGGGGTAGGAATGAGCAGTTCTTC
many | TRBJ1-2 | NA | TRBV9 | 15 | CASSVGAGTVYGYTF | TGTGCCAGCAGCGTAGGGGCAGGCACAGTGTATGGCTACACCTTC
few | TRBJ2-3 | NA | TRBV7-3 | 13 | CASGQSSTDTQYF | TGTGCCAGCGGACAGTCTAGCACAGATACGCAGTATTTT
NA | TRBJ2-3 | TRBD1 | TRBV6-5 | 16 | CASSYAGTASTDTQYF | TGTGCCAGCAGTTACGCTGGGACAGCCAGCACAGATACGCAGTATTTT
NA | TRBJ2-7 | NA | TRBV7-9 | 14 | CASSPEGALYEQYF | TGTGCCAGCAGCCCGGAAGGGGCCCTCTACGAGCAGTACTTC
NA | TRBJ1-5 | NA | TRBV12-3/TRBV12-4 | 16 | CASSGPGLNSNQPQHF | TGTGCCAGCAGTGGGCCGGGACTCAATAGCAATCAGCCCCAGCATTTT
few | TRBJ2-1 | TRBD2 | TRBV20-1 | 16 | CSARLPRTSGGGEQFF | TGCAGTGCTAGACTCCCAAGGACTAGCGGGGGGGGTGAGCAGTTCTTC
NA | TRBJ2-3 | TRBD1 | TRBV10-3 | 14 | CAISGDRGTDTQYF | TGTGCCATCAGTGGGGACAGGGGAACAGATACGCAGTATTTT
NA | TRBJ2-7 | TRBD2 | TRBV20-1 | 14 | CSAGTSGSSYEQYF | TGCAGTGCTGGGACTAGCGGGAGCTCCTACGAGCAGTACTTC
NA | TRBJ2-3 | TRBD1 | TRBV4-1 | 20 | CASSPLVSPRDRDYTDTQYF | TGCGCCAGCAGCCCTTTAGTATCCCCACGGGACAGGGATTACACAGATACGCAGTATTTT
many | TRBJ1-2 | NA | TRBV12-3/TRBV12-4 | 13 | CASSSSVGMGYTF | TGTGCCAGCAGTTCCTCGGTGGGAATGGGCTACACCTTC
NA | TRBJ2-3 | NA | TRBV30 | 13 | CAWSFGGTDTQYF | TGTGCCTGGAGTTTTGGGGGCACAGATACGCAGTATTTT
many | TRBJ2-7 | TRBD2 | TRBV7-9 | 17 | CASSSPALLAESYEQYF | TGTGCCAGCAGCTCCCCCGCCCTACTAGCGGAGTCTTACGAGCAGTACTTC